The 21 T cell receptor beta chains listed next were all sequenced from one sample in a study of cytomegalovirus exposure and HLA in healthy donors. The table came from immunoSEQ multiplex PCR; TCRdb's copy has only in-frame clones and leaves some out. The data show some 83,000 clones, with approximately 95% seen just once and about 2.1% held by the top ten. Sequencing was performed on PBMCs. The receptors originated from a young woman in good health and CMV-seronegative.

This chain links TRBV19 with TRBJ1-2, with D perhaps matching TRBD1 (6 bases). With 5 bases removed from V and 7 bases from J, the gap between germline ends came to 14 bases. The CDR3 is made up of 13 amino acids. CDR1 LNHDA and CDR2 SQIVND come from the germline V gene (reference sequence). The CDR3 DNA reads as TGTGCCAGTAGTTGGCAGGGGAATGGTGGCTACACCTTC. Residues: CASSWQGNGGYTF.

The chain links TRBV5-1 to TRBJ1-4; TRBD1 is a possible D gene (5 bases). Germline V gene data show CDR1 as SGHRS and CDR2 as YFSETQ. The CDR3 sequence is 14 residues long. V lost 3 bases and J 6 bases, leaving 12 bases between the germline ends. The CDR3: CASSSWGEDEKLFF. DNA for the CDR3: TGCGCCAGCAGCTCGTGGGGGGAGGATGAAAAACTGTTTTTT.

The chain couples TRBV30 to TRBJ1-1; 8 positions agree with TRBD1. This CDR3 comprises 13 residues. The germline gives CDR1 GTSNPN, CDR2 SVGIG (reference sequence). The V and J ends lost 5 bases and 6 bases, in that order; junction bases with no gene match: 8. The CDR3 loop is CAWGSRQGSEAFF. Here the CDR3 DNA reads TGTGCCTGGGGATCGCGACAGGGGTCTGAAGCTTTCTTT.

This clone occurred once. The same CDR3 can be traced to other DNA sequences in this sample. V and J are TRBV18 and TRBJ1-2; no clear D gene. This CDR3 has 15 amino acids. The ends were cut back, 6 bases at V and 1 base at J, with 15 bases in the middle. Germline-derived CDR1 and CDR2 are KGHSH and LQKENI. CDR3 residues: CASSPGFEVNYGYTF. CDR3 sequence (DNA): TGTGCCAGCTCTCCGGGGTTCGAAGTTAACTATGGCTACACCTTC.

The genes are TRBV4-1 and TRBJ1-3; 9 bases line up with TRBD1. Unmatched junction bases numbered 9, after V lost 0 bases and J lost 3 bases. The CDR3 is 18 amino acids. The V gene's germline CDR1 is MGHRA and CDR2 YSYEKL. The CDR3, as DNA: TGCGCCAGCAGCCAAGACAGCGGGACAGGGTTTCTTGGAAACACCATATATTTT. Its protein product is CASSQDSGTGFLGNTIYF.

The gene calls are TRBV7-3 and TRBJ2-1; the match to TRBD2 covers 9 bases. The V gene end was trimmed by 4 bases and the J gene end by 1 base; junction bases not matched to a gene: 5. This CDR3 is 16 amino acids long. Germline V gives CDR1 SGHTA, CDR2 FQGTGA. The CDR3 sequence is CASSSSGTRSYNEQFF. The CDR3, as DNA: TGTGCCAGCAGCTCTAGCGGGACCAGATCCTACAATGAGCAGTTCTTC.

This chain's CDR3 is CASSPRAEVAQHF. The CDR3 DNA reads TGTGCCAGCAGTCCACGCGCTGAGGTCGCCCAGCATTTT. This rearrangement joins TRBV27 to TRBJ1-5; D is ambiguous. The germline V gene encodes CDR1 MNHEY and CDR2 SMNVEV (reference sequence). The CDR3 has 13 residues. Trimming left V 5 bases short and J 11 bases short, with 16 bases between.

About this clone: This sample includes further DNA sequences coding for the same CDR3. The DNA for the CDR3 is TGTGCCAGCAGCTTAGAAAGGGGGCAAAGCTCCTACGAGCAGTACTTC. Translation: CASSLERGQSSYEQYF. The J gene is TRBJ2-7, the V gene TRBV11-1; 7 nucleotides align to TRBD1. The V segment lost 1 base and the J segment 0 bases; nucleotides outside the gene matches: 6. The CDR3 consists of 16 residues. Germline V gives CDR1 SGHAT, CDR2 FQDESV (reference sequence).

This chain joins TRBV30 and TRBJ2-3, with 9 bases fitting TRBD2. This CDR3 is 16 amino acids long. With V trimmed by 0 bases and J by 3 bases, 7 bases remained unmatched. The V gene's germline CDR1 is GTSNPN and CDR2 SVGIG (reference sequence). The CDR3 region has the DNA TGTGCCTGGAGTGTACTCCCTAGCGGGGTTACAGATACGCAGTATTTT. Protein: CAWSVLPSGVTDTQYF.

The rearrangement uses TRBV7-8 and TRBJ1-1; TRBD1 aligns across 9 bases. The length of the CDR3 is 14 residues. V trimming: 5 bases; J trimming: 11 bases; junction bases outside the gene matches: 12. From germline, CDR1 is SGHVS and CDR2 FQNEAQ. As DNA, the CDR3 is TGTGCCAGCAGCGCCGGGACAGGGTCTCCCAGGGCTTTCTTT. Its translation is CASSAGTGSPRAFF.

This clone is a singleton in its sample. The chain carries TRBV10-3 and TRBJ2-1, with D maybe TRBD1 (5 bases). The V end lost 4 bases, the J end lost 5 bases, and 9 bases lay between the germline ends. The CDR3 length is 13 residues. Germline lookup yields CDR1 ENHRY and CDR2 SYGVKD. Here the CDR3 reads CAISARVDNEQFF. The CDR3 DNA is TGTGCCATCAGTGCCAGGGTGGACAATGAGCAGTTCTTC.

The chain uses TRBV19 and TRBJ1-5; D ambiguous. This CDR3 contains 14 residues. With 7 bases removed from V and 4 bases from J, the gap between germline ends came to 14 bases. From germline, CDR1 is LNHDA and CDR2 SQIVND (reference sequence). This chain's CDR3 is CASTEGRDNQPQHF. The DNA for the CDR3 is TGTGCCAGTACGGAGGGTAGAGATAATCAGCCCCAGCATTTT.

V gene TRBV15 combines with J gene TRBJ1-6; D not resolved. V lost 3 bases and J lost 0, with 12 bases in between. The CDR3 spans 17 residues. The germline V gene has CDR1 LNHNV and CDR2 YYDKDF (reference sequence). CDR3 nucleotides: TGTGCCACCAGCAGTACGCCGGGAAGCTCCTATAATTCACCCCTCCACTTT. It specifies CATSSTPGSSYNSPLHF.

CDR3 residues: CASRGPPSYNEQFF. CDR3 coding DNA: TGTGCCAGCAGGGGGCCCCCGTCCTACAATGAGCAGTTCTTC. The chain combines TRBV2 with TRBJ2-1; tentatively, D is TRBD1 (5 bases). CDR3 size: 14 residues. Germline V CDR1 and CDR2: SNHLY, FYNNEI. Deletions cut 6 bases from V and 1 base from J, with 10 bases between.

This chain joins TRBV2 and TRBJ2-1; 8 bases are a match to TRBD2. V gave up 10 bases and J gave up 0 bases; unmatched junction bases: 5. Germline CDR1 and CDR2: SNHLY and FYNNEI. The CDR3 is 14 amino acids. The CDR3 nucleotides read TGTGCCACCTTAGCGGGAAGCTCCTACAATGAGCAGTTCTTC. Translating it yields CATLAGSSYNEQFF.

The chain carries TRBV6-1 and TRBJ2-7, with 7 bases matching TRBD1. The length of the CDR3 is 17 residues. CDR1 is MNHNS, CDR2 SASEGT, per germline. V shed 1 base, J shed 3 bases, and the junction held 12 bases outside the gene matches. The CDR3 DNA reads as TGTGCCAGCAGTGAAGGCTTTCCGACAGGGACCTTCTACGAGCAGTACTTC. It encodes CASSEGFPTGTFYEQYF.

The chain employs TRBV7-9 and TRBJ2-5; a possible D gene is TRBD2 (5 bases). Trimming left V 6 bases short and J 2 bases short, with 16 bases between. This CDR3 comprises 15 residues. In germline, CDR1 is SEHNR, CDR2 FQNEAQ (reference sequence). The CDR3 region is CASRARDGLQETQYF. In DNA, the CDR3 is TGTGCCAGCAGAGCCCGGGATGGGTTACAAGAGACCCAGTACTTC. Full variable domain (remainder filled in from reference TRBV7-9 and TRBJ2-5): DTGVSQNPRHKITKRGQNVTFRCDPISEHNRLYWYRQTLGQGPEFLTYFQNEAQLEKSRLLSDRFSAERPKGSFSTLEIQRTEQGDSAMYLCASRARDGLQETQYFGPGTRLLVL.

The rearrangement uses TRBV6-5 and TRBJ2-7; TRBD1 aligns across 7 bases. Germline values: CDR1 MNHEY, CDR2 SVGAGI. Losses at the gene ends were 5 bases for V and 2 bases for J; bases not matched to a gene: 6. The CDR3 runs 14 residues. The CDR3 sequence: CASSGQVGPYEQYF. In nucleotides, the CDR3 is TGTGCCAGCAGTGGACAGGTGGGTCCCTACGAGCAGTACTTC.

The V gene is TRBV11-3, the J gene TRBJ2-5; 9 bases are a match to TRBD1. Per the germline V gene, CDR1 is SGHNT and CDR2 is YENEEA. The CDR3 contains 16 residues. V lost 5 bases to trimming and J lost 1 base; unmatched junction nucleotides: 8. This chain's CDR3 is CASSPRDREIQETQYF. The CDR3 DNA reads as TGTGCCAGCAGCCCCCGGGACAGGGAGATCCAAGAGACCCAGTACTTC.

The V gene is TRBV10-1, the J gene TRBJ2-7; D gene ambiguous. Trimming took off 3 bases at V and 4 bases at J, with 4 bases between the two ends. The length of the CDR3 is 11 residues. Germline V gives CDR1 WNHNN, CDR2 SYGVQD (reference sequence). The DNA for the CDR3 is TGCGCCAGCAGTGATTCATACGAGCAGTACTTC. It encodes CASSDSYEQYF.

V usage is TRBV29-1 and J usage is TRBJ1-1; weak D call: TRBD1 (6 bases). The V end was cut by 6 bases, the J end by 5 bases, with 16 bases between. Germline assignment: CDR1 SQVTM and CDR2 ANQGSEA. There are 13 residues in the CDR3. This CDR3 reads CSVRQGIGTEAFF. The CDR3 DNA reads as TGCAGCGTGCGGCAGGGGATAGGGACTGAAGCTTTCTTT.